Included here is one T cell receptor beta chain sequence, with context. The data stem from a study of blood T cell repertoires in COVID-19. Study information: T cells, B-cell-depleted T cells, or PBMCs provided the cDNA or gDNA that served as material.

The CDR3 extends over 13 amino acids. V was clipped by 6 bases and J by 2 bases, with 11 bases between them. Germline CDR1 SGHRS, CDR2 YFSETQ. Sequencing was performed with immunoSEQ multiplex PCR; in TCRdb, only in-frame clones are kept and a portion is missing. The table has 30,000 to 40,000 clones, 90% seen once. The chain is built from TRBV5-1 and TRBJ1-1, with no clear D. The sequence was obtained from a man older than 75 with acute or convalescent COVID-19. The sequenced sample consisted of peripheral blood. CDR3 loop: CASKTNDNTEAFF. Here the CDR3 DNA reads TGCGCCAGCAAGACAAACGATAACACTGAAGCTTTCTTT.